This TCR beta chain was captured by sequencing in a study of blood T cell repertoires in COVID-19. Study details: Samples representing acute and convalescent COVID-19 were sourced from the United States, Italy and Spain.

This clone was observed a single time. There are 16 residues in the CDR3. Germline V lookup: CDR1 SGHTA, CDR2 FQGTGA. V was pared by 5 bases and J by 0 bases, with 13 bases between. Data came from immunoSEQ multiplex PCR; TCRdb stores just in-frame clones and leaves some out. The repertoire holds about 200,000 clones, nearly 90% seen once, with 5% to 7.5% in the top ten. Material: peripheral blood. This receptor was obtained from a woman between 35 and 50 years old who had recovered from COVID-19. V usage is TRBV7-3 and J usage is TRBJ2-2; TRBD1 might be the D (5 bases). The CDR3 reads CASSKRGGTNTGELFF. The CDR3 DNA reads as TGTGCCAGCAGCAAAAGGGGCGGAACGAACACCGGGGAGCTGTTTTTT.